The 9 T cell receptor beta chains listed next were all sequenced from one sample in a study of blood T cells in healthy people across ages. It was with a sample-barcoded 5' primer and a J-beta primer mix that a second PCR of about 6 to 12 cycles was run. TCRdb ran MiXCR on the 5' RACE reads and lists one entry per CDR3 protein. The sample includes hundreds of thousands of distinct CDR3 sequences, around 48% of them seen just once. Sequenced material: blood. The receptors originated from an elderly man in good health.

V is TRBV7-9 and J is TRBJ1-2, with 7 positions matching TRBD1. After removal of 4 bases from V and 8 bases from J, the junction contained 10 bases not matched to a gene. The CDR3 contains 14 residues. The germline CDR1 and CDR2 sequences are SEHNR and FQNEAQ (reference sequence). CDR3 DNA: TGTGCCAGCAGCTCAACAGGGGTGGGCGGAGGCTACACCTTC. As protein: CASSSTGVGGGYTF.

This clonotype was seen a few times. V and J are TRBV7-2 and TRBJ2-6, with D uncertain. From germline, CDR1 is SGHTA and CDR2 FQGNSA. V was clipped by 5 bases and J by 1 base, with 9 bases between them. This CDR3 region has 15 residues. The CDR3 bases are TGTGCCAGCAGCCCCCAGAGTTCTGGGGCCAACGTCCTGACTTTC. This sequence encodes CASSPQSSGANVLTF.

A few counts support this clonotype. The chain joins TRBV5-1 to TRBJ2-5; the D gene is possibly TRBD2 (6 bases). Germline V gene data show CDR1 as SGHRS and CDR2 as YFSETQ. Trimming left V 3 bases short and J 1 base short, with 19 bases between. The CDR3 is 17 amino acids. The CDR3, as DNA: TGCGCCAGCAGCTCATCTAGCACGGGACTGACCCAAGAGACCCAGTACTTC. It yields the protein CASSSSSTGLTQETQYF.

J is TRBJ1-1 and V is TRBV6-1, with 8 bases aligning to TRBD1. The CDR3 consists of 13 residues. V was pared by 6 bases and J by 3 bases, with 3 bases of the junction left unmatched. Germline V CDR1 and CDR2: MNHNS, SASEGT. As DNA, the CDR3 is TGTGCCAGCAGCCACAGGGGGGACACTGAAGCTTTCTTT. Amino acids: CASSHRGDTEAFF.

The rearrangement joins TRBV10-3 to TRBJ2-5, with D possibly matching TRBD2 (6 bases). Germline loops: CDR1 ENHRY, CDR2 SYGVKD. The V end lost 5 bases, the J end lost 2 bases, and 12 bases lay between the germline ends. The CDR3 contains 14 residues. CDR3 residues: CAISSGGRQETQYF. The CDR3 DNA sequence: TGTGCCATCAGTAGCGGAGGGAGACAAGAGACCCAGTACTTC.

V is TRBV7-9 and J is TRBJ2-1; 8 bases align to TRBD2. Germline CDR1 SEHNR, CDR2 FQNEAQ (reference sequence). Trimming cost V 1 base and J 0 bases; bases outside gene matches: 8. The CDR3 has 18 amino acids. The CDR3 nucleotides are TGTGCCAGCAGCTTAGTTTCATTAGCGGGGAGCTCCTACAATGAGCAGTTCTTC. As protein: CASSLVSLAGSSYNEQFF.

The chain links TRBV14 to TRBJ1-2; no definite D call. With 1 base removed from V and 5 bases from J, the gap between germline ends came to 11 bases. From germline, CDR1 is SGHDN and CDR2 FVKESK. CDR3 size: 14 residues. CDR3: CASSQGTKGYGYTF. The CDR3 bases are TGTGCCAGCAGCCAAGGGACCAAAGGGTATGGCTACACCTTC.

This sequence joins TRBV20-1 and TRBJ2-1; D may be TRBD2 (6 bases). The CDR3 totals 15 residues. V gave up 1 base and J gave up 5 bases, with 15 bases separating them. CDR1 is DFQATT and CDR2 is SNEGSKA in the germline V gene (reference sequence). The CDR3 loop reads CSARGGGAWDNEQFF. For the CDR3, the DNA is TGCAGTGCTAGAGGAGGCGGGGCCTGGGACAATGAGCAGTTCTTC.

This clonotype appeared a few times. The V gene is TRBV4-1, the J gene TRBJ1-4; 8 bases match TRBD1. After removal of 7 bases from V and 4 bases from J, the junction contained 5 bases not matched to a gene. CDR1 is MGHRA and CDR2 is YSYEKL in the germline V gene. The CDR3 extends over 14 amino acids. For the CDR3, the DNA is TGCGCCAGCACCTCAGGGGGCGGTAATGAAAAACTGTTTTTT. Amino acids: CASTSGGGNEKLFF.